The rows below give T cell receptor beta chains drawn from one sample of a study of T-cell reconstitution after alpha-beta-depleted transplantation in children. MiXCR was run by TCRdb on the PCR reads, yielding one entry per CDR3 protein. Here the sample spans 500,000 to 600,000 distinct CDR3 sequences, 25% to 30% being singletons. The specimen comprised PBMCs, sampled before TCRalphabeta/CD19-depleted stem cell transplant. These receptors came from a boy in the first two years of life with Wiskott-Aldrich syndrome, due to receive a stem cell transplant. Each CDR3 is given with its conserved first and last residue.

j_call	v_call	cdr3_length	cdr3_aa
TRBJ2-3	TRBV29-1	12	CSVESPIDTQYF
TRBJ2-7	TRBV10-2	13	CASMGGATYEQYF
TRBJ2-5	TRBV7-9	11	CASSQWETQYF
TRBJ1-2	TRBV20-1	13	CSAKPPPNYGYTF
TRBJ1-1	TRBV27	18	CASSLLPRSPTLDTEAFF
TRBJ2-2	TRBV10-3	15	CAIRPGQGASGELFF
TRBJ1-1	TRBV20-1	13	CSASGDTNTEAFF
TRBJ1-2	TRBV11-3	19	CASSLALAEGFSANYGYTF
TRBJ2-4	TRBV9	16	CASSPLAGALRDIQYF
TRBJ2-3	TRBV20-1	13	CSATGTRGDTQYF
TRBJ2-2	TRBV29-1	14	CSASGRTNTGELFF
TRBJ2-3	TRBV5-6	18	CASSLISGGGPRADTQYF
TRBJ2-1	TRBV10-3	15	CAISTGLAIYNEQFF
TRBJ2-5	TRBV10-3	17	CAISESTSGRVQETQYF
TRBJ1-6	TRBV20-1	17	CSARSYKGTGGNSPLHF
TRBJ1-3	TRBV5-1	16	CASSLGRWDSGNTIYF
TRBJ2-7	TRBV14	14	CASSQWHGAYEQYF
TRBJ2-1	TRBV27	14	CASTKAGGYNEQFF
TRBJ1-1	TRBV5-1	11	CATREGNTEAF
TRBJ2-5	TRBV7-9	13	CASSPVGRETQYF
TRBJ2-7	TRBV20-1	11	CSAISGAEQYF
TRBJ2-7	TRBV10-3	13	CAIKRTDSYEQYF
TRBJ2-7	TRBV6-1	14	CASSNAGTAYEQYF
TRBJ2-2	TRBV5-1	17	CASSYALQGMGTGELFF
TRBJ1-3	TRBV12-3/TRBV12-4	15	CASRKTGASGNTIYF
TRBJ2-5	TRBV5-1	15	CASSLLDGSRETQYF
TRBJ2-2	TRBV20-1	15	CSARDFRRNTGELFF
TRBJ2-7	TRBV29-1	15	CSVLHLAGVTYEQYF
TRBJ2-7	TRBV5-6	17	CASSLGRRQGGSYEQYF
TRBJ2-7	TRBV30	12	CAWSFQTYEQYF
TRBJ1-1	TRBV3-1	15	CASSQPGHMNTEAFF
TRBJ2-3	TRBV7-2	15	CASSLREGAGPTQYF
TRBJ1-5	TRBV12-3/TRBV12-4	15	CASRVDAYSNQPQHF
TRBJ2-5	TRBV5-1	15	CASTLGTVLQETQYF
TRBJ2-7	TRBV4-2	16	CASSQATGTSFYEQYF